These 28 T cell receptor beta chains were all obtained from the same sample, sequenced in a study of CD8+ T cells in alopecia areata (dated by TCRdb to 2016 to 2018). The time point label corresponds to: roughly 24 weeks on oral tofacitinib. The treatment or condition label of this sample denotes: oral pan-JAK inhibitor, 5-10 mg twice daily. Libraries were prepared through the immunoSEQ multiplex PCR assay. RNA was extracted from all samples and reverse transcribed into cDNA, which served as template for TCR sequencing. The table comes from immuneACCESS by way of TCRdb, which keeps in-frame sequences with V and J called. Part of the clones is missing from these tables; in studies checked, under half for an unresolved V gene and the rest for unknown reasons. The sample table holds 190,000 or so clones, of which about three fifths were seen once. Around 12% of the sample comes from the top ten. The material sequenced was CD8+ T cells sorted from blood, taken at week 24, from a patient treated with tofacitinib. The receptors derive from a human donor with alopecia areata.

This clone was seen only a few times. The rearrangement joins TRBV19 to TRBJ1-5; no clear D. With 3 bases removed from V and 3 bases from J, the gap between germline ends came to 6 bases. This CDR3 contains 13 residues. CDR1 is LNHDA and CDR2 is SQIVND in the germline V gene (reference sequence). DNA of the CDR3: TGTGCCAGTAGTATCGAATTCAATCAGCCCCAGCATTTT. This translates into CASSIEFNQPQHF.

The V gene is TRBV6-6, the J gene TRBJ2-5; 13 nucleotides line up with TRBD2. Unmatched junction bases numbered 7, after V lost 8 bases and J lost 4 bases. The germline gives CDR1 MNHNY, CDR2 SVGAGI (reference sequence). There are 15 residues in the CDR3. CDR3 protein: CASQTSGGRGETQYF. CDR3 nucleotides: TGTGCCAGCCAGACTAGCGGGGGGCGCGGAGAGACCCAGTACTTC.

The chain employs TRBV5-1 and TRBJ2-7; 9 bases line up with TRBD2. Germline CDR1 reads SGHRS; CDR2 reads YFSETQ. V was clipped by 0 bases and J by 2 bases; unmatched bases: 9. The CDR3 extends over 17 amino acids. Here the CDR3 reads CASSLVLAGGPPYEQYF. As DNA, the CDR3 is TGCGCCAGCAGCTTGGTGCTCGCGGGGGGGCCCCCCTACGAGCAGTACTTC. Full variable domain (rest looked up from reference TRBV5-1 and TRBJ2-7): KAGVTQTPRYLIKTRGQQVTLSCSPISGHRSVSWYQQTPGQGLQFLFEYFSETQRNKGNFPGRFSGRQFSNSRSEMNVSTLELGDSALYLCASSLVLAGGPPYEQYFGPGTRLTVT.

This clone turned up a few times. The rearrangement joins TRBV10-3 to TRBJ2-3; unclear D gene. The CDR3 sequence is 12 residues long. Between the trimmed V and J ends, which lost 7 bases and 0 bases, there was a span of 5 bases. Germline V gene lookup returns CDR1 ENHRY and CDR2 SYGVKD. For the CDR3, the DNA is TGTGCCATCAAGTCCAGCACAGATACGCAGTATTTT. Its protein product is CAIKSSTDTQYF.

This clone was picked up a small number of times. Within the sample, other DNA sequences also encode this same CDR3. The chain uses TRBV7-9 and TRBJ2-7; 7 nucleotides agree with TRBD1. This CDR3 region has 14 residues. From germline, CDR1 is SEHNR and CDR2 FQNEAQ (reference sequence). The trim removed 5 bases at V and 2 bases at J, leaving 6 bases unmatched. Here the CDR3 DNA reads TGTGCCAGCAGCCTCGGACAGGACGCCTACGAGCAGTACTTC. This gives the protein CASSLGQDAYEQYF. Combining the CDR3 with reference TRBV7-9 and TRBJ2-7 gives the whole variable domain DTGVSQNPRHKITKRGQNVTFRCDPISEHNRLYWYRQTLGQGPEFLTYFQNEAQLEKSRLLSDRFSAERPKGSFSTLEIQRTEQGDSAMYLCASSLGQDAYEQYFGPGTRLTVT.

The chain joins TRBV5-1 to TRBJ2-1, with 8 bases that match TRBD1. CDR3 length: 23 residues. Germline CDR1 is SGHRS and CDR2 is YFSETQ. Trimming removed 2 bases from V and 0 bases from J; junction bases left unmatched: 25. CDR3 in DNA: TGCGCCAGCAGCTTCCCATCTCAATGGACAGGGACTTACAAAACGAGCTCCTACAATGAGCAGTTCTTC. It encodes CASSFPSQWTGTYKTSSYNEQFF.

CDR3: CSVEDPPSGGDLDTQYF. Written as DNA, the CDR3 is TGCAGCGTTGAAGACCCCCCTAGCGGGGGGGATTTAGATACGCAGTATTTT. The chain links TRBV29-1 to TRBJ2-3; 12 nucleotides align to TRBD2. The J segment lost 5 bases and the V segment lost 0 bases, leaving 9 bases of the junction unmatched. This CDR3 has 17 amino acids. From germline, CDR1 is SQVTM and CDR2 ANQGSEA.

In its sample, this clone was seen a few times. The chain has TRBV4-1 and TRBJ2-7, with TRBD1 identical over 10 bases. Germline CDR1 is MGHRA and CDR2 is YSYEKL. This CDR3 is 19 amino acids long. After removal of 1 base from V and 1 base from J, the junction contained 13 bases not matched to a gene. CDR3 loop: CASSQGQGAENSFSYEQYF. In DNA, the CDR3 is TGCGCCAGCAGCCAAGGACAGGGGGCCGAGAATTCGTTTTCCTACGAGCAGTACTTC.

The V gene is TRBV5-1, the J gene TRBJ2-1; TRBD1 matches at 7 bases. V dropped 1 base and J dropped 6; count of bases not matched to a gene: 13. Per germline, CDR1 SGHRS and CDR2 YFSETQ. The CDR3 runs to 17 residues. The DNA of the CDR3 is TGCGCCAGCAGCTTGTACGGACGGACAGGAAGGATCAATGAGCAGTTCTTC. It is translated as CASSLYGRTGRINEQFF.

This chain joins TRBV6-1 and TRBJ1-2; the D is unclear. The CDR3 spans 10 residues. Trimming pared 6 bases from V and 4 bases from J, leaving 3 bases between. The V gene's germline CDR1 is MNHNS and CDR2 SASEGT. This CDR3 is CASRSYGYTF. The CDR3 nucleotides are TGTGCCAGCAGGAGCTATGGCTACACCTTC.

The CDR3 coding sequence is TGCGCCAGCAGCTTGGCCTCCCGGGACAGGGCCTCGGCCTACGAGCAGTACTTC. This codes for CASSLASRDRASAYEQYF. V gene TRBV5-1 combines with J gene TRBJ2-7, with TRBD1 identical over 9 bases. CDR1 is SGHRS, CDR2 YFSETQ, per germline. Unmatched junction bases numbered 12, after V lost 0 bases and J lost 2 bases. The CDR3 contains 18 residues.

The chain recombines TRBV29-1 with TRBJ1-1, with unresolved D. CDR1 and CDR2 from the germline V gene are SQVTM and ANQGSEA. Trimming left V 1 base short and J 8 bases short, with 11 bases between. There are 12 residues in the CDR3. The CDR3 here is CSVEGTGAEAFF. The CDR3 nucleotides read TGCAGCGTTGAAGGGACGGGAGCGGAAGCTTTCTTT.

V is TRBV7-9 and J is TRBJ2-1; 9 bases match TRBD2. This CDR3 is 15 amino acids long. Per the germline V gene, CDR1 is SEHNR and CDR2 is FQNEAQ (reference sequence). The V gene end was trimmed by 5 bases and the J gene end by 2 bases; junction bases not matched to a gene: 4. CDR3 in amino acids: CASSPASGAYNEQFF. The CDR3 nucleotides read TGTGCCAGCAGCCCAGCTAGCGGGGCCTACAATGAGCAGTTCTTC.

The chain has TRBV4-1 and TRBJ2-7; TRBD2 is a possible D gene (7 bases). Germline values: CDR1 MGHRA, CDR2 YSYEKL. Trimming left V 0 bases short and J 4 bases short, with 13 bases between. The CDR3 spans 15 residues. The CDR3 loop reads CASSQEWGGAYEQYF. In DNA form, the CDR3 reads TGCGCCAGCAGCCAAGAGTGGGGGGGGGCGTACGAGCAGTACTTC.

This clone was picked up a small number of times. The CDR3 here is CASSTTVSTNEKLFF. CDR3 nucleotides: TGTGCCAGTAGTACCACAGTTTCAACTAATGAAAAACTGTTTTTT. The chain is built from TRBV19 and TRBJ1-4; D call uncertain. Trimming cost V 4 bases and J 0 bases, with 9 bases left between them. Germline CDR1 reads LNHDA; CDR2 reads SQIVND (reference sequence). The length of the CDR3 is 15 residues.

This rearrangement joins TRBV7-9 to TRBJ1-2; D is uncertain. Trimming stripped 4 bases from V and 3 bases from J, with 6 bases between. CDR1 and CDR2 from the germline V gene are SEHNR and FQNEAQ (reference sequence). This CDR3 has 12 residues. This chain's CDR3 is CASSSTDYGYTF. The DNA for the CDR3 is TGTGCCAGCAGCTCCACGGACTATGGCTACACCTTC.

This clone was found once. Here the CDR3 reads CASNMLRVGAQETQYF. In nucleotides, the CDR3 is TGTGCCAGCAATATGTTGAGGGTAGGGGCCCAAGAGACCCAGTACTTC. The chain recombines TRBV27 with TRBJ2-5; either TRBD1 or TRBD2 may supply D (5 bases each). The CDR3 is 16 residues long. Deletions cut 7 bases from V and 1 base from J, with 19 bases between. From germline, CDR1 is MNHEY and CDR2 SMNVEV (reference sequence).

V usage is TRBV7-9 and J usage is TRBJ2-3; D ambiguous. CDR1 SEHNR and CDR2 FQNEAQ come from the germline V gene (reference sequence). This CDR3 spans 14 amino acids. The ends were cut back, 5 bases at V and 2 bases at J, with 11 bases in the middle. The CDR3 loop is CASSPDVTTDTQYF. The CDR3 DNA follows: TGTGCCAGCAGCCCCGATGTGACCACAGATACGCAGTATTTT. Variable domain in full (rest from reference TRBV7-9 and TRBJ2-3): DTGVSQNPRHKITKRGQNVTFRCDPISEHNRLYWYRQTLGQGPEFLTYFQNEAQLEKSRLLSDRFSAERPKGSFSTLEIQRTEQGDSAMYLCASSPDVTTDTQYFGPGTRLTVL.

The chain joins TRBV4-1 to TRBJ1-1, with 8 bases fitting TRBD1. The CDR3 runs to 14 residues. CDR1 and CDR2 from the germline V gene are MGHRA and YSYEKL. The V and J ends lost 4 bases and 1 base, in that order; junction bases with no gene match: 2. The CDR3 is CASSPGQGNTEAFF. The CDR3, as DNA: TGCGCCAGCAGCCCCGGACAGGGGAACACTGAAGCTTTCTTT.

This chain uses TRBV13 with TRBJ1-6, with a tentative D call TRBD1 (5 bases). The CDR3 is made up of 13 amino acids. Trimming removed 5 bases from V and 7 bases from J, with 9 bases in between. Germline V gene lookup returns CDR1 PRHDT and CDR2 FYEKMQ (reference sequence). The CDR3 region is CASSGTENSPLHF. In DNA, the CDR3 is TGTGCCAGCAGCGGGACGGAGAATTCACCCCTCCACTTT.

The sample holds one count of this clone. The V and J genes are TRBV4-1 and TRBJ1-1; TRBD1 might be the D (5 bases). Between the trimmed V and J ends, which lost 4 bases and 4 bases, there was a span of 10 bases. The CDR3 contains 13 residues. CDR1 is MGHRA, CDR2 YSYEKL, per germline. CDR3 nucleotide sequence: TGCGCCAGCAGCCCGGGGGGGATCACTGAAGCTTTCTTT. This encodes CASSPGGITEAFF.

The rearrangement links TRBV11-2 to TRBJ2-5; maybe TRBD2 (6 bases). CDR1 and CDR2 (germline): SGHAT, FQNNGV. Trimming shortened V by 4 bases and J by 0 bases, and 12 bases separated the two germline ends. This CDR3 is 15 amino acids long. The chain's CDR3 is CASSSRGGYQETQYF. CDR3 bases: TGTGCCAGCAGCTCCCGTGGAGGGTACCAAGAGACCCAGTACTTC.

This clone has just one count. The chain combines TRBV9 with TRBJ2-3, with 13 nucleotides matching TRBD2. The CDR3 is made up of 19 amino acids. The germline V gene has CDR1 SGDLS and CDR2 YYNGEE. V shed 0 bases, J shed 1 base, and the junction held 8 bases outside the gene matches. The DNA for the CDR3 is TGTGCCAGCAGCGTAGAGGGAGGAGGGACTAGCGGGGGCACAGATACGCAGTATTTT. Translation gives CASSVEGGGTSGGTDTQYF. The entire variable domain, with the rest obtained from reference TRBV9 and TRBJ2-3, is as follows: DSGVTQTPKHLITATGQRVTLRCSPRSGDLSVYWYQQSLDQGLQFLIQYYNGEERAKGNILERFSAQQFPDLHSELNLSSLELGDSALYFCASSVEGGGTSGGTDTQYFGPGTRLTVL.

The chain employs TRBV4-1 and TRBJ1-2; a possible D gene is TRBD1 (6 bases). This CDR3 contains 18 residues. V lost 3 bases, J lost 3 bases, and 23 bases lay in between. Per germline, CDR1 MGHRA and CDR2 YSYEKL. CDR3 sequence (DNA): TGCGCCAGCAGCCATCCCGGGGGCCCGGTAGGACCTTACTATGGCTACACCTTC. Translating gives CASSHPGGPVGPYYGYTF.

This clone was recorded a few times. The chain recombines TRBV27 with TRBJ2-7, with D possibly TRBD1 on 6 matching bases. Trimming took off 2 bases at V and 1 base at J, with 9 bases between the two ends. Germline CDR1 is MNHEY and CDR2 is SMNVEV (reference sequence). CDR3 length: 14 amino acids. CDR3 protein: CASSLHRDSYEQYF. The CDR3 DNA follows: TGTGCCAGCAGTTTACACAGGGATTCCTACGAGCAGTACTTC.

This clone showed up just a few times. The chain uses TRBV5-6 and TRBJ2-2; D is ambiguous. V was clipped by 1 base and J by 0 bases, with 4 bases between them. There are 14 residues in the CDR3. The V gene's germline CDR1 is SGHDT and CDR2 YYEEEE. This CDR3 is CASSLSPNTGELFF. The CDR3, as DNA: TGTGCCAGCAGCTTGAGTCCGAACACCGGGGAGCTGTTTTTT.

This chain uses TRBV29-1 with TRBJ1-1; D not resolved. The ends were cut back, 2 bases at V and 4 bases at J, with 20 bases in the middle. Germline V lookup: CDR1 SQVTM, CDR2 ANQGSEA. The CDR3 is 16 residues long. The CDR3 DNA follows: TGCAGCGTTGAAATCGAGAGTAGGAGGGAGGGCACTGAAGCTTTCTTT. This translates into CSVEIESRREGTEAFF.

The chain has TRBV7-9 and TRBJ2-3; D gene uncertain. Germline lookup yields CDR1 SEHNR and CDR2 FQNEAQ (reference sequence). V was cut by 8 bases and J by 4 bases, with 7 bases left in between. The CDR3 sequence is 11 residues long. The CDR3 bases are TGTGCCAGCGGGTTCGCAGATACGCAGTATTTT. This sequence encodes CASGFADTQYF.